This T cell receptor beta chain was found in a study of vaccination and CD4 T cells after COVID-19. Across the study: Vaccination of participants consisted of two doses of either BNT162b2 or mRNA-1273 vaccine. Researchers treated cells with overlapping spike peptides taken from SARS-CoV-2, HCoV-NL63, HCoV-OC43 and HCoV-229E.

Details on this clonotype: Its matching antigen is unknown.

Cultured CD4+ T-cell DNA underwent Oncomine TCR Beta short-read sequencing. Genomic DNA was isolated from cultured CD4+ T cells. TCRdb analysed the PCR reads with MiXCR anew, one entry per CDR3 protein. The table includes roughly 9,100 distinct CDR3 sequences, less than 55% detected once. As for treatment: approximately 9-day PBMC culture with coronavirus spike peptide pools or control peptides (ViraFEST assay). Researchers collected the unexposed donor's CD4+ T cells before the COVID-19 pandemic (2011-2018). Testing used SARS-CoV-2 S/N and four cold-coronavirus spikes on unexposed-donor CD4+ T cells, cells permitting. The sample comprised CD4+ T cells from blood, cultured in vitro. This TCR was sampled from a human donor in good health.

This CDR3 is CASSQDSYTEAFF. CDR3 DNA sequence: TGCGCCAGCAGCCAAGACAGTTACACTGAAGCTTTCTTT. The chain links TRBV4-3 to TRBJ1-1; D unresolved. This CDR3 contains 13 residues. CDR1 and CDR2 (germline): LGHNA, YSLEER. V shed 0 bases and J shed 3 bases, with 5 bases lying between them.